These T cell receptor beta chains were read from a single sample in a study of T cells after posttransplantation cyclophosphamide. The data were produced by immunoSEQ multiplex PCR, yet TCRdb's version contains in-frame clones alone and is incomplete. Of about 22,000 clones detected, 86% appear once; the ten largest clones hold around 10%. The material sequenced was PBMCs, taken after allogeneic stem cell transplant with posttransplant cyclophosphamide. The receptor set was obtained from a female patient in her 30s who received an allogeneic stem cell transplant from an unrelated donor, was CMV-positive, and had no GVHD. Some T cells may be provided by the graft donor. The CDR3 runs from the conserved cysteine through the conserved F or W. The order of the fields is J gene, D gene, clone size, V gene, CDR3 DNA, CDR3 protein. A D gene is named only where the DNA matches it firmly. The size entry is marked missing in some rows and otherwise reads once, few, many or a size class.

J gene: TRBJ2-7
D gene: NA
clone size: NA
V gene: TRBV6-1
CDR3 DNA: TGTGCCAGCAGTGAAGCTCCTTACTACGAGCAGTACTTC
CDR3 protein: CASSEAPYYEQYF

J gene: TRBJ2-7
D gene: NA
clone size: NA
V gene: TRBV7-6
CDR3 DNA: TGTGCCAGCAGCTCCGGGACAAATGCCTACGAGCAGTACTTC
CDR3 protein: CASSSGTNAYEQYF

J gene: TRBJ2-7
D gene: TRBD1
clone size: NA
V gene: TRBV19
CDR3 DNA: TGTGCCAGTAGTATAGGAGGACAGACAGGGAGCTACGAGCAGTACTTC
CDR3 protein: CASSIGGQTGSYEQYF

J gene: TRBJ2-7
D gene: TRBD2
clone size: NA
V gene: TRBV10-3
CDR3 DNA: TGTGCCATCAGCATCAAGCTAGCGGGGAAATCCTACGAGCAGTACTTC
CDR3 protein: CAISIKLAGKSYEQYF

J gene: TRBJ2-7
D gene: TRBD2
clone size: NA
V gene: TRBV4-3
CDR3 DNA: TGCGCCAGCAGCCAAGATCGCGCGGGGGTAATCTACGAGCAGTACTTC
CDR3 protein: CASSQDRAGVIYEQYF

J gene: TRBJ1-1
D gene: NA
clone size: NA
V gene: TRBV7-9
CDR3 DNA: TGTGCCAGCAGCCCGCCAGGGAACACTGAAGCTTTCTTT
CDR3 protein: CASSPPGNTEAFF

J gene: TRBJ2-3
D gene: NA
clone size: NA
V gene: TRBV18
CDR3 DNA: TGTGCCAGCTCCCCCGCGGGGACAGATACGCAGTATTTT
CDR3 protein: CASSPAGTDTQYF

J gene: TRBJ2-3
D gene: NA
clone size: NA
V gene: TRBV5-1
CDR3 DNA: TGCGCCAGCAGCCCCCTGGGGTGGAGGGCTAGCACAGATACGCAGTATTTT
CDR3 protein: CASSPLGWRASTDTQYF

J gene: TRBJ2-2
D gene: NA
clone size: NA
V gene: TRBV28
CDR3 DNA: TGTGCCACCTCCGCGGGGCAGACAGGGCGCACCGGGGAGCTGTTTTTT
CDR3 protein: CATSAGQTGRTGELFF

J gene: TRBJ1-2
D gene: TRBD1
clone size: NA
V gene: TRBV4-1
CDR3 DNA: TGCGCCAGCAGCTATCCGCCCAAGGACAGGCTCCATCACTATGGCTACACCTTC
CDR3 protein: CASSYPPKDRLHHYGYTF

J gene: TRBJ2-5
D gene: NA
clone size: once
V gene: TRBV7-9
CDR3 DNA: TGTGCCAGCAGCTTAGCGGGTGGGGGGCAAGAGACCCAGTACTTC
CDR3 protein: CASSLAGGGQETQYF

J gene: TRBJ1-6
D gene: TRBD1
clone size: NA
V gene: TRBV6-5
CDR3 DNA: TGTGCCAGCAGTTACCAGGGGGCGGCTTCACCCCTCCACTTT
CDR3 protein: CASSYQGAASPLHF